This entry describes one TCR beta chain. The data are from a study of regulatory T cells in long-lasting Graves disease. Through Arm-PCR of CDR3 regions and iRepertoire HTBI primers, TCR beta libraries were built. Via MiXCR, TCRdb re-called the multiplex PCR reads, giving one row per CDR3 protein. The data hold 500,000 to 700,000 distinct CDR3 sequences, with around 30% observed a single time. Time point defined: persistent/refractory GD, antithyroid drugs over 5 years with positive TRAb. PBMCs were the source of the RNA used for TCR sequencing. Around 10 milliliters of peripheral blood were drawn into EDTA tubes. The source of this sequence is a female donor with Graves disease. The sample here was peripheral blood mononuclear cells (PBMCs), taken when the disease was refractory, from a patient treated with antithyroid drugs.

This CDR3 reads CASSIRGADGYTF. CDR3 DNA: TGTGCCAGTAGTATACGGGGAGCGGATGGCTACACCTTC. This chain joins TRBV19 and TRBJ1-2; no clear D. CDR3 length equals 13 residues. The ends were cut back, 2 bases at V and 6 bases at J, with 10 bases in the middle. Germline CDR1 LNHDA, CDR2 SQIVND (reference sequence).